This T cell receptor (beta chain) came from a study of T cell responses to AZD1222 COVID-19 vaccine. Study-level points and caveats: Compared with day 0, the breadth and depth of the Spike-specific TCR repertoire rose significantly after two doses of AZD1222.

The germline V gene has CDR1 LGHDT and CDR2 YNNKEL (reference sequence). The CDR3 has 12 amino acids. The ends were cut back, 4 bases at V and 3 bases at J, with 7 bases in the middle. As to this clone: As yet, its antigen is unknown.

Assay: immunoSEQ multiplex PCR; the TCRdb copy retains only in-frame clones and omits some. The table includes fewer than 70,000 clones, roughly 90% detected once. This sequence originates from an adult in good health. The sequencing used peripheral blood, collected on day 0 of AZD1222 vaccination. The chain uses TRBV3-1 (or the pseudogene TRBV3-2) and TRBJ2-7; TRBD1 might be the D (6 bases). The CDR3 DNA sequence: TGTGCCAGCAGCCGGGACAACTACGAGCAGTACTTC. Its protein product is CASSRDNYEQYF.